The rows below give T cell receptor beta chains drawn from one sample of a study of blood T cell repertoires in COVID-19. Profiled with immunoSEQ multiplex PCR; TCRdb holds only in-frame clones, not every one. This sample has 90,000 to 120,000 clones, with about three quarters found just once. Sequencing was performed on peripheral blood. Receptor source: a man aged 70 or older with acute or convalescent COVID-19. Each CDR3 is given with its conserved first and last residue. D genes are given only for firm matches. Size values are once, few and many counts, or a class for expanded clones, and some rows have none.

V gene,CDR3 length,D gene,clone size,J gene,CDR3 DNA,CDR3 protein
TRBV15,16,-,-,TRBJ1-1,TGTGCCACCAGCAGAGAAACAGGGAGGGTGAACACTGAAGCTTTCTTT,CATSRETGRVNTEAFF
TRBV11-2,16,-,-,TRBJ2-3,TGTGCCAGCAGCTTCGGTGGCTCCTGGGCCACAGATACGCAGTATTTT,CASSFGGSWATDTQYF
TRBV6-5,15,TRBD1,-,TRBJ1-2,TGTGCCAGCAGTCGCGGACAGGGCGGGTTGTATGGCTACACCTTC,CASSRGQGGLYGYTF
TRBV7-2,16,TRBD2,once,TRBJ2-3,TGTGCCAGCAGCTTATTGGCGGGGGGGCTTGTGGATACGCAGTATTTT,CASSLLAGGLVDTQYF
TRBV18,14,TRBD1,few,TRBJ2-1,TGTGCCAGCTCACCCGACAGGGGTGGCAATGAGCAGTTCTTC,CASSPDRGGNEQFF
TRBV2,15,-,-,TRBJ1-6,TGTGCCAGCAGTGGACAGGCAGGGAATGATTCACCCCTCCACTTT,CASSGQAGNDSPLHF
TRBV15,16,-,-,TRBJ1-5,TGTGCCACCAGCAGAGATGGTACAGGGAACAATCAGCCCCAGCATTTT,CATSRDGTGNNQPQHF
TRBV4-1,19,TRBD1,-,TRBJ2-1,TGCGCCAGCAGCCAAGAGGGGGACAGGGGGTCCTCCTCCTACAATGAGCAGTTCTTC,CASSQEGDRGSSSYNEQFF
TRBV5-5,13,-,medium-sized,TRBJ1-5,TGTGCCAGCAGCGCCGGGAGCAATCAGCCCCAGCATTTT,CASSAGSNQPQHF
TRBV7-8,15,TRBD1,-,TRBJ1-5,TGTGCCAGCAGCCCAACAGGGGTTCGCAATCAGCCCCAGCATTTT,CASSPTGVRNQPQHF
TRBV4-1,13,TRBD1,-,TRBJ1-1,TGCGCCAGCAGCGTACAGGGGGATACTGAAGCTTTCTTT,CASSVQGDTEAFF
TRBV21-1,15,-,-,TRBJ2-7,TGTGCCAGCAGCAAAGGGGACAGACACTCCTACGAGCAGTACTTC,CASSKGDRHSYEQYF
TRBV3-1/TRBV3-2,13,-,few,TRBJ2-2,TGTGCCAGCAGCCAAGTAGTTGGCGGGGAGCTGTTTTTT,CASSQVVGGELFF
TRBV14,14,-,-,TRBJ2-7,TGTGCCAGCAGCCAAGGAGGTCCCTCCCTCGAGCAGTACTTC,CASSQGGPSLEQYF
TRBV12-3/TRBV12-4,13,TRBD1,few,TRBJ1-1,TGTGCCAGCAGTTCCCGGGACAGGGGGCTGGCTTTCTTT,CASSSRDRGLAFF
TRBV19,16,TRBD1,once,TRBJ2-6,TGTGCCAGTAAGGAAGACAGGGGGTCCGGGGCCAACGTCCTGACTTTC,CASKEDRGSGANVLTF
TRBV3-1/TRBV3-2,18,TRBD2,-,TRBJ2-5,TGTGCCAGCAGCCAAGGGAAAACTAGCGGGGGCCCCCAAGAGACCCAGTACTTC,CASSQGKTSGGPQETQYF
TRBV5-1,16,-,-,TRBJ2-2,TGCGCCAGCAGCTTGCTTGTGGCAGGGAACACCGGGGAGCTGTTTTTT,CASSLLVAGNTGELFF
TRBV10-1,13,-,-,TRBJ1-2,TGCGCCAGCGGTACAGGTGGAACAGGGCTTTACACCTTC,CASGTGGTGLYTF
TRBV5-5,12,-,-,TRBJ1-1,TGTGCCAGCAGCACCCGGGAGGAGGGAGCTTTCTTT,CASSTREEGAFF
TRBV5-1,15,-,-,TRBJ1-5,TGCGCCAGCAGCTTGGATAGGCAGGCAAATCAGCCCCAGCATTTT,CASSLDRQANQPQHF
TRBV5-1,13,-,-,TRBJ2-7,TGCGCCAGCAGGAACAGGGTAGAGAGCGAGCAGTACTTC,CASRNRVESEQYF
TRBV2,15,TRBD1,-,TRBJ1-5,TGTGCCAGCAGTGAAAGGGACAGGGGGCGTCAGCCCCAGCATTTT,CASSERDRGRQPQHF
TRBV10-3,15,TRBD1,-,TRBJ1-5,TGTGCCATCAATTCTGGGACAGGGTCAGGACAGCCCCAGCATTTT,CAINSGTGSGQPQHF
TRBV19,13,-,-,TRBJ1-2,TGTGCCAGTACCACAGGTTCTAACTATGGCTACACCTTC,CASTTGSNYGYTF
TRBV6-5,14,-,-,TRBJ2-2,TGTGCCAGCAGTTACTTCCAATCCACCGGGGAGCTGTTTTTT,CASSYFQSTGELFF
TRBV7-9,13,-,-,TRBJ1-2,TGTGCCAGCAGCTTAGATGGGCTTAGAGGCTACACCTTC,CASSLDGLRGYTF
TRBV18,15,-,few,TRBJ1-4,TGTGCCAGCTCACCACAGTACAGCTCTAATGAAAAACTGTTTTTT,CASSPQYSSNEKLFF
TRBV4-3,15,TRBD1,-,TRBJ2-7,TGCGCCAGCAGCCAAGTACCGACAGGGAGATACGAGCAGTACTTC,CASSQVPTGRYEQYF
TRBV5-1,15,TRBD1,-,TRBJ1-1,TGCGCCAGCAGCCAACTTGGACAGGGGGAAACTGAAGCTTTCTTT,CASSQLGQGETEAFF
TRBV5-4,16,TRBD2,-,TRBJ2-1,TGTGCCAGCAGCTTGGCGTTGGCGGGAGTAGGCGATGAGCAGTTCTTC,CASSLALAGVGDEQFF
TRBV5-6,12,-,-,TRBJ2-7,TGTGCCAGCACCTTAACCCCGGGCGAGCAGTACTTC,CASTLTPGEQYF
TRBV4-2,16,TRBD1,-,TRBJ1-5,TGTGCCAGCAGCCAAGAGGGCAGGGGGATGTCGGGGCCCCAGCATTTT,CASSQEGRGMSGPQHF
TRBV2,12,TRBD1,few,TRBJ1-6,TGTGCCAGCACCAGGGGGAATTCACCCCTCCACTTT,CASTRGNSPLHF
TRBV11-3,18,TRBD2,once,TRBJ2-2,TGTGCCAGCAGCACCGGGACTAGCGGGGGCTTTGGCACCGGGGAGCTGTTTTTT,CASSTGTSGGFGTGELFF
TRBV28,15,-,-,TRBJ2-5,TGTGCCAGCAGTCCAGACACCGCTAAGGTGGAAACCCAGTACTTC,CASSPDTAKVETQYF
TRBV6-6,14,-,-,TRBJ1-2,TGTGCCAGCAAAAACGGGGAGGGTAACTATGGCTACACCTTC,CASKNGEGNYGYTF
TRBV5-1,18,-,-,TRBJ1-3,TGCGCCAGCAGCTTGGGTCGGTTGGCAGCGCTCTCTGGAAACACCATATATTTT,CASSLGRLAALSGNTIYF
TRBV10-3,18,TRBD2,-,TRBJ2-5,TGTGCCATCAGTGAAGGGGCTAGCGGGGGGGCCCGCCAAGAGACCCAGTACTTC,CAISEGASGGARQETQYF
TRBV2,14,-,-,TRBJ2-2,TGTGCCAGCAAAGAGACGGGGAACACCGGGGAGCTGTTTTTT,CASKETGNTGELFF
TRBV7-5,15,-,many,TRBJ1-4,TGTGCCAGAAGCCCAAACAGGGGCCCTAATGAAAAACTGTTTTTT,CARSPNRGPNEKLFF
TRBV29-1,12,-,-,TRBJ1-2,TGCAGCGTTGGTCTCCAGGGCCTCGGCTACACCTTC,CSVGLQGLGYTF
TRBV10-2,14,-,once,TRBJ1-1,TGCGCCAGCAGAGACAGACTAGTGAACACTGAAGCTTTCTTT,CASRDRLVNTEAFF
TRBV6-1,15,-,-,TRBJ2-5,TGTGCCAGCAGTGAAAGTTGGACACTCCAAGAGACCCAGTACTTC,CASSESWTLQETQYF
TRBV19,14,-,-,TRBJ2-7,TGTGCCAGTAGTGGAGCTCGGGACTCCTACGAGCAGTACTTC,CASSGARDSYEQYF
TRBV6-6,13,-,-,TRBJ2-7,TGTGCCACCCAAGGTCAGGCAACCTACGAGCAGTACTTC,CATQGQATYEQYF
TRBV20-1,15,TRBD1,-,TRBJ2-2,TGCAGTGCTAGTGTCAGGGGGAGTAGCACCGGGGAGCTGTTTTTT,CSASVRGSSTGELFF
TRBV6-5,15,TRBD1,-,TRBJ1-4,TGTGCCAGCAGAACCGGGACAGCGGGAGGTGAAAAACTGTTTTTT,CASRTGTAGGEKLFF
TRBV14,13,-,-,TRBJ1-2,TGTGCCAGCAGCCAAGGCAGGGACTATGGCTACACCTTC,CASSQGRDYGYTF
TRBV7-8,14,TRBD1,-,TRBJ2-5,TGTGCCAGCAGCTTAGGGACAGGGAGGGAGACCCAGTACTTC,CASSLGTGRETQYF